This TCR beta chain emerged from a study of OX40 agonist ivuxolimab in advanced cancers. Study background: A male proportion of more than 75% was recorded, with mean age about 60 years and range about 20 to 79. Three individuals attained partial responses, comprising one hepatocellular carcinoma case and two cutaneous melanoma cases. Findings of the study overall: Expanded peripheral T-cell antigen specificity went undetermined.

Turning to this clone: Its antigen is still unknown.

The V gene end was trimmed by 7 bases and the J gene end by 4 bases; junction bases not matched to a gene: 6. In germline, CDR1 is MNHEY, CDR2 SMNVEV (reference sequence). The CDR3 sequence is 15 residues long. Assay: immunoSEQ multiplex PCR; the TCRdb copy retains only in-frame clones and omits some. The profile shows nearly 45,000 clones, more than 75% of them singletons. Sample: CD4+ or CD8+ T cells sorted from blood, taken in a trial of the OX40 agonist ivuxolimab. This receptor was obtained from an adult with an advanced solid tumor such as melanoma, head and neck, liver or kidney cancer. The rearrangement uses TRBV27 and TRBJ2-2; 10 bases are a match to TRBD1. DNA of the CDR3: TGTGCCAGCACCGGGACAGGGGTGCCCACCGGGGAGCTGTTTTTT. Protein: CASTGTGVPTGELFF.